This T cell receptor beta chain originates from a study of blood T cell repertoires in COVID-19. Study background: Both acute and convalescent COVID-19 samples were obtained from the United States, Italy and Spain. In each case, the material was cDNA or gDNA derived from T cells, B-cell-depleted T cells, or PBMCs.

Authors' processing steps: Nucleated cell number was recorded as an estimate derived from reference gene primer amplification. Sequencing used immunoSEQ multiplex PCR; TCRdb keeps in-frame clones, though not all of them. The V and J calls and clone size are taken from that table; D and trimming were inferred from the DNA. The sample shows about 180,000 clones, around 85% of them seen only once. This CDR3 region has 14 residues. Trimming removed 7 bases from V and 3 bases from J; junction bases left unmatched: 7. Looked up from germline, CDR1 is SGHKS and CDR2 is YYEKEE (reference sequence). The V and J genes are TRBV5-5 and TRBJ1-1; the match to TRBD1 covers 9 bases. This receptor was obtained from an elderly man with COVID-19, enrolled during active disease. The sequencing sample was made of peripheral blood. The DNA of the CDR3 is TGTGCCAGCTTCCCCAGACAGGGGGACACTGAAGCTTTCTTT. Protein: CASFPRQGDTEAFF.